A single sample gave rise to the 31 T cell receptor beta chains below, sequenced in a study of CD4 T cells in relation to SARS-CoV-2 and coronaviruses. Before the COVID-19 pandemic, during about 2010-2018, CD4+ T cells were taken from unexposed donors. Measured with immunoSEQ multiplex PCR; TCRdb has only the in-frame clones, and not every one. Among some 68,000 clones listed, 85% to 95% were seen once. The sequencing input was naive CD4+ T cells from PBMCs. Subset in this sample: naive CD4+ T cells isolated by negative enrichment. The receptors come from a human donor in good health.

The J gene is TRBJ1-5, the V gene TRBV2; possibly TRBD1 for D (6 bases). This CDR3 has 12 residues. Germline CDR1 SNHLY, CDR2 FYNNEI. V shed 11 bases and J shed 6 bases, with 14 bases lying between them. The CDR3 DNA follows: TGTGCCGGAGGACAGTTTACTCAGCCCCAGCATTTT. This encodes CAGGQFTQPQHF.

The gene calls are TRBV18 and TRBJ2-7; D not certain. The CDR3 covers 12 residues. From germline, CDR1 is KGHSH and CDR2 LQKENI. V was trimmed by 5 bases and J by 3 bases, leaving 8 bases between them. The CDR3 spells CASSSQFYEQYF. CDR3 nucleotides: TGTGCCAGCTCATCGCAATTCTACGAGCAGTACTTC. The full variable domain, its missing parts supplied by reference TRBV18 and TRBJ2-7, is NAGVMQNPRHLVRRRGQEARLRCSPMKGHSHVYWYRQLPEEGLKFMVYLQKENIIDESGMPKERFSAEFPKEGPSILRIQQVVRGDSAAYFCASSSQFYEQYFGPGTRLTVT.

V gene TRBV29-1 combines with J gene TRBJ1-3, with unresolved D. Trimming pared 5 bases from V and 0 bases from J, leaving 8 bases between. The CDR3 covers 13 residues. Germline CDR1 and CDR2: SQVTM and ANQGSEA. CDR3 bases: TGCAGCGTTAGAGCCAGCTCTGGAAACACCATATATTTT. Encoded protein: CSVRASSGNTIYF.

The V gene is TRBV7-8, the J gene TRBJ1-6, with a possible D match to TRBD1 (5 bases). The germline V and J ends were trimmed by 4 bases and 7 bases, with 23 bases remaining between them. Germline CDR1 SGHVS, CDR2 FQNEAQ. This CDR3 spans 18 amino acids. In nucleotides, the CDR3 is TGTGCCAGCAGCTCTCGAATCTACCGGGACCCGGGAAATTCACCCCTCCACTTT. It yields the protein CASSSRIYRDPGNSPLHF.

This rearrangement joins TRBV28 to TRBJ2-7, with TRBD1 matching 7 bases. With 6 bases clipped from V and 2 bases from J, the junction kept 7 bases outside the gene matches. CDR1 is MDHEN, CDR2 SYDVKM, per germline. The CDR3 sequence is 14 residues long. The CDR3 region is CASRIDRVPYEQYF. CDR3 sequence (DNA): TGTGCCAGCAGAATAGACAGGGTCCCCTACGAGCAGTACTTC. The complete variable domain, with remaining parts taken from reference TRBV28 and TRBJ2-7, reads DVKVTQSSRYLVKRTGEKVFLECVQDMDHENMFWYRQDPGLGLRLIYFSYDVKMKEKGDIPEGYSVSREKKERFSLILESASTNQTSMYLCASRIDRVPYEQYFGPGTRLTVT.

V and J are TRBV6-1 and TRBJ2-7, with 14 bases identical to TRBD2. Looked up from germline, CDR1 is MNHNS and CDR2 is SASEGT. J lost 4 bases, V lost 3 bases, and 5 bases had no gene match. The CDR3 is 16 amino acids. The CDR3 loop is CASSDRTSGGWYEQYF. The DNA of the CDR3 is TGTGCCAGCAGTGATAGGACTAGCGGGGGGTGGTACGAGCAGTACTTC.

The V gene is TRBV2, the J gene TRBJ2-3, with TRBD2 matching 11 bases. V was clipped by 4 bases and J by 2 bases; unmatched bases: 5. Germline CDR1 reads SNHLY; CDR2 reads FYNNEI. This CDR3 region has 16 residues. CDR3 sequence: CASSVAGGYNTDTQYF. Written as DNA, the CDR3 is TGTGCCAGCAGTGTAGCGGGGGGGTATAACACAGATACGCAGTATTTT. The entire variable domain, with the rest obtained from reference TRBV2 and TRBJ2-3, is as follows: EPEVTQTPSHQVTQMGQEVILRCVPISNHLYFYWYRQILGQKVEFLVSFYNNEISEKSEIFDDQFSVERPDGSNFTLKIRSTKLEDSAMYFCASSVAGGYNTDTQYFGPGTRLTVL.

In this sample, this clone turned up once. The chain links TRBV6-5 to TRBJ2-7, with D possibly matching TRBD1 (6 bases). V lost 8 bases, J lost 4 bases, and 12 bases lay in between. Germline V CDR1 and CDR2: MNHEY, SVGAGI. The CDR3 consists of 12 residues. The CDR3 protein is CASANRAYEQYF. The CDR3 DNA reads as TGTGCCAGCGCCAACAGGGCATACGAGCAGTACTTC.

This chain links TRBV29-1 with TRBJ2-5; 9 bases are a match to TRBD1. V was clipped by 7 bases and J by 0 bases; unmatched bases: 3. This CDR3 has 13 amino acids. The germline gives CDR1 SQVTM, CDR2 ANQGSEA. DNA for the CDR3: TGCAGCGCCGGGACAGGGTACCAAGAGACCCAGTACTTC. Translating it yields CSAGTGYQETQYF. The full variable domain, rest sourced from reference TRBV29-1 and TRBJ2-5, is SAVISQKPSRDICQRGTSLTIQCQVDSQVTMMFWYRQQPGQSLTLIATANQGSEATYESGFVIDKFPISRPNLTFSTLTVSNMSPEDSSIYLCSAGTGYQETQYFGPGTRLLVL.

For this clone: At the DNA level, this CDR3 is encoded by other sequences in the same sample as well. The chain couples TRBV5-1 to TRBJ2-2, with 7 positions matching TRBD2. Germline V CDR1 and CDR2: SGHRS, YFSETQ. This CDR3 is 15 amino acids long. The trim removed 2 bases at V and 1 base at J, leaving 2 bases unmatched. The CDR3 is CASSLASGNTGELFF. DNA of the CDR3: TGCGCCAGCAGCTTAGCTAGCGGGAACACCGGGGAGCTGTTTTTT.

The V and J genes are TRBV5-1 and TRBJ1-4; 9 nucleotides align to TRBD1. The CDR3 sequence is 14 residues long. CDR1 is SGHRS, CDR2 YFSETQ, per germline. V lost 4 bases to trimming and J lost 4 bases; unmatched junction nucleotides: 2. CDR3 DNA sequence: TGCGCCAGCAGCCCGGGACAGGGTAATGAAAAACTGTTTTTT. The encoded protein is CASSPGQGNEKLFF.

The chain recombines TRBV28 with TRBJ2-4; tentative D call: TRBD1 (6 bases). Trimming took 6 bases from V and 7 from J, leaving 19 bases between them. Germline assignment: CDR1 MDHEN and CDR2 SYDVKM. CDR3 length equals 15 residues. The CDR3 DNA reads as TGTGCCAGCAGAACCATTGTCGACAGGACCAACATTCAGTACTTC. The encoded protein is CASRTIVDRTNIQYF.

The chain employs TRBV5-1 and TRBJ1-3; TRBD1 is a possible D gene (6 bases). The germline V gene encodes CDR1 SGHRS and CDR2 YFSETQ. This CDR3 is built from 14 residues. The V gene lost 1 base and the J gene lost 4 bases, with 9 bases spanning the gap. The CDR3, as DNA: TGCGCCAGCAGCTTGACAGGGTCCGGAAACACCATATATTTT. As protein: CASSLTGSGNTIYF.

This rearrangement joins TRBV3-1 (or the pseudogene TRBV3-2) to TRBJ2-7; 8 nucleotides match TRBD1. The CDR3 spans 14 residues. CDR1 is LGHDT and CDR2 is YNNKEL in the germline V gene (reference sequence). Trimming at V came to 2 bases and at J to 7 bases, leaving 7 bases not matched to a gene. CDR3 loop: CASSQPGQGGEQYF. The CDR3 DNA reads TGTGCCAGCAGCCAACCCGGACAGGGTGGAGAGCAGTACTTC.

This chain uses TRBV12-3 or TRBV12-4 with TRBJ2-1; no definite D call. The CDR3 is 13 residues long. Between the trimmed V and J ends, which lost 6 bases and 5 bases, there was a span of 11 bases. CDR3 nucleotide sequence: TGTGCCAGCAGAGCGACATGGGACAATGAGCAGTTCTTC. Its protein is CASRATWDNEQFF.

CDR3 coding DNA: TGTGCCAGCAGTTACGTGGGTCCCTACGAGCAGTACTTC. Amino acid sequence: CASSYVGPYEQYF. The chain carries TRBV6-2 or TRBV6-3 and TRBJ2-7; D gene ambiguous. The germline V gene encodes CDR1 MNHEY and CDR2 SVGEGT. The length of the CDR3 is 13 residues. Trimming cost V 2 bases and J 2 bases, with 7 bases left between them.

The chain recombines TRBV28 with TRBJ1-5, with 7 bases fitting TRBD1. This CDR3 is built from 15 residues. J was trimmed by 1 base and V by 8 bases; bases with no gene match: 8. Germline values: CDR1 MDHEN, CDR2 SYDVKM. The CDR3 nucleotides read TGTGCCAGCCTTGACAGGGTAGGAAGCAATCAGCCCCAGCATTTT. Translation: CASLDRVGSNQPQHF.

This clone was seen only a few times. The rearrangement uses TRBV15 and TRBJ1-5, with 10 bases aligning to TRBD1. This CDR3 comprises 15 residues. CDR1 and CDR2 (germline): LNHNV, YYDKDF (reference sequence). V dropped 3 bases and J dropped 4; count of bases not matched to a gene: 3. This CDR3 is CATSSDRGPNQPQHF. In nucleotides, the CDR3 is TGTGCCACCAGCAGTGACAGGGGGCCGAATCAGCCCCAGCATTTT.

The rearrangement links TRBV3-1 (or the pseudogene TRBV3-2) to TRBJ2-5, with 11 bases identical to TRBD2. Germline values: CDR1 LGHDT, CDR2 YNNKEL (reference sequence). The CDR3 spans 16 residues. The V segment lost 6 bases and the J segment 2 bases; nucleotides outside the gene matches: 8. The CDR3 loop is CASRNSGGADQETQYF. DNA of the CDR3: TGTGCCAGCAGGAATAGCGGGGGGGCTGATCAAGAGACCCAGTACTTC.

The chain links TRBV28 to TRBJ1-2, with D possibly being TRBD1 (5 bases). Trimming took off 5 bases at V and 2 bases at J, with 12 bases between the two ends. This CDR3 has 14 amino acids. Per the germline V gene, CDR1 is MDHEN and CDR2 is SYDVKM. CDR3 coding DNA: TGTGCCAGCAGTCCCGGGACTGCCAACTATGGCTACACCTTC. This gives the protein CASSPGTANYGYTF.

V gene TRBV2 combines with J gene TRBJ2-3, with 10 bases matching TRBD2. The germline CDR1 and CDR2 sequences are SNHLY and FYNNEI. V lost 4 bases, J lost 4 bases, and 2 bases stayed unmatched. This CDR3 spans 14 amino acids. In DNA, the CDR3 is TGTGCCAGCAGTGTAGCGGGGGGCGCAGATACGCAGTATTTT. Protein product: CASSVAGGADTQYF.

The rearrangement joins TRBV5-6 to TRBJ1-3, with 10 bases lining up with TRBD1. Germline V gene sequence: CDR1 SGHDT, CDR2 YYEEEE. J was trimmed by 1 base and V by 4 bases; bases with no gene match: 5. The length of the CDR3 is 16 residues. The CDR3 sequence: CASSPDRGFSGNTIYF. CDR3 nucleotide sequence: TGTGCCAGCAGCCCGGACAGGGGGTTTTCTGGAAACACCATATATTTT. Combining the CDR3 with reference TRBV5-6 and TRBJ1-3 gives the whole variable domain DAGVTQSPTHLIKTRGQQVTLRCSPKSGHDTVSWYQQALGQGPQFIFQYYEEEERQRGNFPDRFSGHQFPNYSSELNVNALLLGDSALYLCASSPDRGFSGNTIYFGEGSWLTVV.

The chain recombines TRBV9 with TRBJ2-5; D gene unclear. Deletions cut 0 bases from V and 2 bases from J, with 14 bases between. The CDR3 contains 16 residues. The germline CDR1 and CDR2 sequences are SGDLS and YYNGEE. In DNA form, the CDR3 reads TGTGCCAGCAGCGTAGCTGGAATGACGAAACAAGAGACCCAGTACTTC. Amino acid sequence: CASSVAGMTKQETQYF.

V and J are TRBV6-1 and TRBJ1-5, with TRBD1 identical over 9 bases. This CDR3 is 15 amino acids long. Germline CDR1 and CDR2: MNHNS and SASEGT. The V segment lost 6 bases and the J segment 2 bases; nucleotides outside the gene matches: 5. The CDR3 nucleotides read TGTGCCAGCAGGGCGGGACAGGGCCGCAATCAGCCCCAGCATTTT. This encodes CASRAGQGRNQPQHF.

This chain connects TRBV20-1 to TRBJ1-4, with D unresolved. The germline V and J ends were trimmed by 4 bases and 7 bases, with 13 bases remaining between them. This CDR3 contains 13 residues. The V gene's germline CDR1 is DFQATT and CDR2 SNEGSKA (reference sequence). The chain's CDR3 is CSATEGVGEKLFF. The CDR3 DNA follows: TGCAGTGCTACTGAGGGTGTCGGTGAAAAACTGTTTTTT.

This clone was seen just once. The chain recombines TRBV10-3 with TRBJ2-5, with a possible D match to TRBD2 (6 bases). The CDR3 is made up of 13 amino acids. The V end lost 6 bases, the J end lost 7 bases, and 15 bases lay between the germline ends. Germline V gene sequence: CDR1 ENHRY, CDR2 SYGVKD. CDR3: CAIRGLNLWTQYF. In DNA form, the CDR3 reads TGTGCCATCAGAGGACTAAATCTGTGGACCCAGTACTTC.

The genes are TRBV5-6 and TRBJ2-7, with D unresolved. This CDR3 region has 13 residues. Germline CDR1 SGHDT, CDR2 YYEEEE. V shed 4 bases and J shed 3 bases, with 11 bases lying between them. The CDR3, as DNA: TGTGCCAGCAGCAGAGGCCTATACTACGAGCAGTACTTC. As protein: CASSRGLYYEQYF.

V is TRBV7-3 and J is TRBJ2-6; D unresolved. The CDR3 runs 13 residues. The V gene's germline CDR1 is SGHTA and CDR2 FQGTGA. V was cut by 3 bases and J by 1 base, with 1 base left in between. CDR3: CASSFSGANVLTF. The DNA for the CDR3 is TGTGCCAGCAGCTTTTCTGGGGCCAACGTCCTGACTTTC.

V gene TRBV25-1 combines with J gene TRBJ1-5, with TRBD1 as a possible D gene (5 bases). Germline V gene lookup returns CDR1 MGHDK and CDR2 SYGVNS. The CDR3 totals 15 residues. Trimming stripped 2 bases from V and 5 bases from J, with 13 bases between. CDR3 residues: CASSEPRDGDQPQHF. Here the CDR3 DNA reads TGTGCCAGCAGTGAACCCCGGGACGGAGATCAGCCCCAGCATTTT.

CDR3 nucleotides: TGTGCCAGCAGTAAAGGCACGGGGAACTCTGGGGCCAACGTCCTGACTTTC. Amino acid sequence: CASSKGTGNSGANVLTF. This chain links TRBV6-1 with TRBJ2-6, with a weak D call TRBD2 (5 bases). This CDR3 has 17 amino acids. Germline CDR1 and CDR2: MNHNS and SASEGT. V lost 5 bases, J lost 0 bases, and 14 bases lay in between.

As DNA, the CDR3 is TGTGCCACCAGCAGAGCGGGGACAGAGAACACTGAAGCTTTCTTT. It codes for CATSRAGTENTEAFF. This rearrangement joins TRBV15 to TRBJ1-1; 7 bases are a match to TRBD1. Germline CDR1 is LNHNV and CDR2 is YYDKDF (reference sequence). There are 15 residues in the CDR3. The trim removed 1 base at V and 1 base at J, leaving 3 bases unmatched.